The present TCR beta chain was sequenced within a study of blood T cell repertoires in COVID-19. Across the whole study: Both acute and convalescent COVID-19 samples were obtained from the United States, Italy and Spain.

As originally analysed: Researchers report that nucleated cell counts were estimated from reference gene primer amplification. Repertoires were generated with immunoSEQ multiplex PCR, while TCRdb's copy carries only in-frame clones and drops some. The DNA gave D and trimming, while V, J and clone size come from that table. The sample contains some 320,000 clones, more than 75% of which appear only once. Sequencing used peripheral blood. The sequence was collected from a woman aged 45-65 years who had recovered from COVID-19.

The CDR3 DNA follows: TGTGCCACCAGCAGACAAATAGCGGGAGTAGGCGGGGAGCAGTACTTC. It specifies CATSRQIAGVGGEQYF. The rearrangement joins TRBV15 to TRBJ2-7, with TRBD2 identical over 9 bases. V gave up 2 bases and J gave up 7 bases; unmatched junction bases: 12. The germline CDR1 and CDR2 sequences are LNHNV and YYDKDF (reference sequence). There are 16 residues in the CDR3.